A selection of T cell receptor beta chains follows, all from one sample in a study of beta chain features in type 1 diabetes. The assay was immunoSEQ multiplex PCR, and TCRdb's table has in-frame clones only and misses some. The sample consists of over 200,000 clones, about a tenth of them appearing once. The sequencing input was naive CD4+ T cells from blood. The receptors were sampled from a man between 25 and 39 years old with type 1 diabetes. CDR3s leave out the opening cysteine and the closing phenylalanine or tryptophan.

>TRBV25-1|TRBJ2-3
ASIPRTGLQVDTQY
>TRBV29-1|TRBJ1-4
SVDAGGNEKLF
>TRBV7-2|TRBJ2-1
ASSLAGSSYNEQF
>TRBV18|TRBJ2-7
ASSPAGQGAIYEQY
>TRBV7-2|TRBJ2-5
ASSLAAGTGPQETQY
>TRBV18|TRBJ2-3
ASSPPERGGTDTQY
>TRBV9|TRBJ2-3
ASSGDLTDTQY
>TRBV4-1|TRBJ2-7
AYGRDRVWEQY
>TRBV20-1|TRBJ2-1
SASRGHEQF
>TRBV9|TRBJ2-3
ASSFSGGAADTQY
>TRBV28|TRBJ2-1
ASSVRGWSSYNEQF
>TRBV7-3|TRBJ1-6
ASSSGQRNSPLH
>TRBV7-3|TRBJ2-7
ASSLRPGQHYEQY
>TRBV10-3|TRBJ2-1
AISEGQGTYNEQF
>TRBV2|TRBJ1-2
ASSDYQGASYGYT
>TRBV7-6|TRBJ2-7
ASSLRGGSGYEQY
>TRBV18|TRBJ1-5
ASSPEGAGSNQPQH
>TRBV7-2|TRBJ2-1
ASSFLRLAGYNEQF
>TRBV30|TRBJ1-1
AWSVGGDAF
>TRBV4-2|TRBJ1-2
ASSHWGRTFDYGYT
>TRBV29-1|TRBJ2-5
SVKSGQETQY
>TRBV5-6|TRBJ2-1
ASSLTGAGNEQF
>TRBV10-3|TRBJ2-2
AISERGGRATGELF
>TRBV15|TRBJ1-3
ATSRGQPGNTIY
>TRBV9|TRBJ2-1
ASSVQAGTYNEQF
>TRBV7-2|TRBJ2-6
ASSLADRAGANVLT
>TRBV28|TRBJ2-3
ASSSLAGGTDTQY
>TRBV30|TRBJ1-3
AWTSLSGNTIY
>TRBV29-1|TRBJ2-2
SVHRDRAGELF
>TRBV28|TRBJ1-6
ASSPEEVGNSPLH
>TRBV5-1|TRBJ1-5
ASSPQGGDGNQPQH
>TRBV5-6|TRBJ1-1
ASRPRGGDGTEAF
>TRBV4-1|TRBJ2-5
ASSQALLGRVGQETQY
>TRBV4-1|TRBJ1-2
ASSQESASARGYT
>TRBV6-4|TRBJ2-3
ASSVAGFTDTQY
>TRBV2|TRBJ2-5
ASGPGRREQY
>TRBV11-2|TRBJ1-5
ASSLVSQPQH
>TRBV28|TRBJ1-1
ASSPPGNTEAF
>TRBV2|TRBJ2-1
ASSEARTSGILHEQF
>TRBV7-2|TRBJ2-1
ASSSLAGGTEQF
>TRBV4-3|TRBJ1-1
ASSHGQGAEAF
>TRBV19|TRBJ1-5
ASRSQGAANQPQH
>TRBV15|TRBJ2-2
ATSRAFGQVWGGELF